This passage covers 6 T cell receptor beta chains from one sample sequenced in a study of blood T cell repertoires in COVID-19. Assay used: immunoSEQ multiplex PCR; TCRdb lists only in-frame clones, some missing. In the table there are around 400,000 clones, roughly 90% of which are singletons. The sequencing input was PBMCs or T cells enriched from blood (not recorded which). The receptor set was obtained from a woman aged 40 to 50 who had been exposed to COVID-19.

This clone showed up just once. The chain carries TRBV7-9 and TRBJ1-2; no clear D gene. Germline V gene lookup returns CDR1 SEHNR and CDR2 FQNEAQ (reference sequence). CDR3 length: 15 residues. The V and J ends lost 5 bases and 4 bases respectively, with 17 bases between them. The DNA of the CDR3 is TGTGCCAGCAGCCTCGGTGACTTGGGAGGCTATGGCTACACCTTC. Translation gives CASSLGDLGGYGYTF.

The CDR3 here is CASSPRLAGAGDTQYF. For the CDR3, the DNA is TGTGCCAGCAGCCCTAGGCTAGCGGGAGCAGGAGATACGCAGTATTTT. The chain joins TRBV7-9 to TRBJ2-3, with 10 nucleotides matching TRBD2. Germline lookup yields CDR1 SEHNR and CDR2 FQNEAQ (reference sequence). The length of the CDR3 is 16 residues. Losses at the gene ends were 5 bases for V and 5 bases for J; bases not matched to a gene: 10.

The chain employs TRBV5-1 and TRBJ2-3; 8 nucleotides agree with TRBD1. The CDR3 covers 17 residues. Per germline, CDR1 SGHRS and CDR2 YFSETQ. Losses at the gene ends were 2 bases for V and 1 base for J; bases not matched to a gene: 9. CDR3 DNA sequence: TGCGCCAGCAGCTTAGATGGACAGGGAACAGGCACAGATACGCAGTATTTT. It yields the protein CASSLDGQGTGTDTQYF.

As DNA, the CDR3 is TGTGCCAGTAGTCCTACAGGGGACAGGGGCTCTGGGGCCAACGTCCTGACTTTC. Translation gives CASSPTGDRGSGANVLTF. The chain uses TRBV19 and TRBJ2-6; 10 nucleotides match TRBD1. The ends lost 5 bases at V and 0 bases at J; junction bases unmatched: 7. CDR3 length equals 18 residues. Germline lookup yields CDR1 LNHDA and CDR2 SQIVND (reference sequence).

V gene TRBV10-3 combines with J gene TRBJ2-3; tentative D call: TRBD2 (6 bases). Looked up from germline, CDR1 is ENHRY and CDR2 is SYGVKD. Trimming shortened V by 8 bases and J by 1 base, and 16 bases separated the two germline ends. The CDR3 sequence is 15 residues long. The CDR3 nucleotides read TGTGCCATCGGGTTCGCGGGGATTGGCACAGATACGCAGTATTTT. Its protein is CAIGFAGIGTDTQYF.

The chain has TRBV19 and TRBJ2-7, with D perhaps matching TRBD2 (5 bases). The germline CDR1 and CDR2 sequences are LNHDA and SQIVND (reference sequence). V was cut by 4 bases and J by 5 bases, with 15 bases left in between. The CDR3 spans 14 residues. The CDR3 loop is CASSRAVGVHEQYF. CDR3 bases: TGTGCCAGTAGTAGGGCGGTCGGGGTCCACGAGCAGTACTTC.